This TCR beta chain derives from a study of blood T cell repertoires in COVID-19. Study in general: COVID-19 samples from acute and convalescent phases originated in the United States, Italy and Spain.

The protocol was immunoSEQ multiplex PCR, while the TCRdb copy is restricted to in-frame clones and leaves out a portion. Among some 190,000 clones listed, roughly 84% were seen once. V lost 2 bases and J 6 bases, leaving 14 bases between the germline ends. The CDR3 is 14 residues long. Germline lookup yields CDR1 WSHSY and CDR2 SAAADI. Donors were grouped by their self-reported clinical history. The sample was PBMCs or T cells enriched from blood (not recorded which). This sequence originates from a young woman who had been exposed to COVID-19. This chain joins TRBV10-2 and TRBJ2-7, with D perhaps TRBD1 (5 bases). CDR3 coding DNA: TGCGCCAGCAGTGAGGGTCTCACAGGATCCGAGCAGTACTTC. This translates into CASSEGLTGSEQYF.